The clone carrying this TCR beta chain was observed a single time. The germline CDR1 and CDR2 sequences are SGDLS and YYNGEE. This CDR3 contains 15 residues. V trimming: 0 bases; J trimming: 9 bases; junction bases outside the gene matches: 4. These data come from a study of cytomegalovirus exposure and HLA in healthy donors. PCR involved 60 Vbeta and 13 Jbeta primers. Clones were read by immunoSEQ multiplex PCR, and TCRdb kept only the in-frame ones, dropping some. This sample yields 100,000 to 150,000 clones, of which over 65% are seen a single time; approximately 3.6% belongs to the top ten. This TCR was sampled from a man aged 25-45 years in good health and CMV-seronegative. The chain has TRBV9 and TRBJ1-6, with 9 nucleotides matching TRBD1. The sequencing input was PBMCs. The CDR3 region has the DNA TGTGCCAGCAGCGTAGAGGGACAGGGTCGTTCACCCCTCCACTTT. Translation: CASSVEGQGRSPLHF.